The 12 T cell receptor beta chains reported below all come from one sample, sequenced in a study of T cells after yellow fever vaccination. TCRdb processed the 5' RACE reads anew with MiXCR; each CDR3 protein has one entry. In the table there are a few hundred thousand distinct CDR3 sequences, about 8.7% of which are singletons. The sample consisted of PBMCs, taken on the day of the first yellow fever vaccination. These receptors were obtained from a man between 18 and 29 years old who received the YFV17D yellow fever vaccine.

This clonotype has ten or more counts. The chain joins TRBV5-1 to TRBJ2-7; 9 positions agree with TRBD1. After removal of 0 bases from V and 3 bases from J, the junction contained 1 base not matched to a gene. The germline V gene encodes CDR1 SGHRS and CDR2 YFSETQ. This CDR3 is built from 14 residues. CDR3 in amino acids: CASSLGTGVYEQYV. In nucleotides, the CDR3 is TGCGCCAGCAGCTTGGGGACAGGGGTCTACGAGCAGTACGTC.

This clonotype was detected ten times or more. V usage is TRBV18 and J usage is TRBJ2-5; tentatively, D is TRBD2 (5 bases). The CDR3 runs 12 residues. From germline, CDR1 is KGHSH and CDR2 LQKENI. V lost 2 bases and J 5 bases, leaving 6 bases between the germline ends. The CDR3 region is CASSPGSETQYF. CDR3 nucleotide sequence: TGTGCCAGCTCACCAGGGAGCGAGACCCAGTACTTC.

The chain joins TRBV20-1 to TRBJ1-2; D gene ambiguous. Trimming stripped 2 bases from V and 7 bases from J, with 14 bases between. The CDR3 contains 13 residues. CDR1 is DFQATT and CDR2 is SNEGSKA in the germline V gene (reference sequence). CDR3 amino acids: CSARPQEVGGYTF. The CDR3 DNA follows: TGCAGTGCTAGACCTCAGGAAGTCGGTGGCTACACCTTC.

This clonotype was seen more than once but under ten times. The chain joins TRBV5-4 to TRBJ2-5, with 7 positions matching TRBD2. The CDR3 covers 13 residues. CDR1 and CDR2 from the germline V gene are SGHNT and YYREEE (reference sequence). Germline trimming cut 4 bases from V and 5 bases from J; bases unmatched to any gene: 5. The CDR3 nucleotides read TGTGCCAGCAGCCCGGGGGGAACGGAGACCCAGTACTTC. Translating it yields CASSPGGTETQYF.

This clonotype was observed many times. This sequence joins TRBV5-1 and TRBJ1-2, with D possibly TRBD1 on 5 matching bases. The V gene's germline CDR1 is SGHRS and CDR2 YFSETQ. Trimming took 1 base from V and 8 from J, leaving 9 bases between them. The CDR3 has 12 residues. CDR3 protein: CASSLMGEGYTF. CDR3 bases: TGCGCCAGCAGCTTGATGGGGGAGGGCTACACCTTC.

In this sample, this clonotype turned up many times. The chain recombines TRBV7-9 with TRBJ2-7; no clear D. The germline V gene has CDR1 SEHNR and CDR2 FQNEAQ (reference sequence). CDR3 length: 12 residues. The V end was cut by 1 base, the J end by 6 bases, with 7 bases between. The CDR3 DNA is TGTGCCAGCAGCTTAGGGGGAAGCGAGCAGTACGTC. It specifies CASSLGGSEQYV.

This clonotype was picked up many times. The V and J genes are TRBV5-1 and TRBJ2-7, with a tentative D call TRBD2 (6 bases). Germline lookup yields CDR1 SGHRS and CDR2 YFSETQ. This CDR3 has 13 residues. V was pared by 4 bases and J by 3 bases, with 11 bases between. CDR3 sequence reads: CASSREPNYEQYV. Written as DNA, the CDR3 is TGCGCCAGCAGCCGGGAGCCAAACTACGAGCAGTACGTC.

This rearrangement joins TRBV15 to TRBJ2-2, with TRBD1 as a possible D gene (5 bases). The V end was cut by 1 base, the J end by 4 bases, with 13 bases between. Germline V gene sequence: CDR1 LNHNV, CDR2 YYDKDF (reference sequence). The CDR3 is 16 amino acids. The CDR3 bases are TGTGCCACCAGCAGAGGTGGTGACAGTCCCACCGGGGAGCTGTTTTTT. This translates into CATSRGGDSPTGELFF. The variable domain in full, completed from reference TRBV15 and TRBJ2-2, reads DAMVIQNPRYQVTQFGKPVTLSCSQTLNHNVMYWYQQKSSQAPKLLFHYYDKDFNNEADTPDNFQSRRPNTSFCFLDIRSPGLGDTAMYLCATSRGGDSPTGELFFGEGSRLTVL.

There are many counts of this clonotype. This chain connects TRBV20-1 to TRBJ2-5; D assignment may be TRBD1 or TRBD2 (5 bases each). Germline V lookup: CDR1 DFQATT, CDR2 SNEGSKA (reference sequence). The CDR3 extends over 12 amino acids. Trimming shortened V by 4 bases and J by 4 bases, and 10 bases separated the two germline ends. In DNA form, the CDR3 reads TGCAGTGCTACAGAGGGGCTAGAGACCCAGTACTTC. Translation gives CSATEGLETQYF.

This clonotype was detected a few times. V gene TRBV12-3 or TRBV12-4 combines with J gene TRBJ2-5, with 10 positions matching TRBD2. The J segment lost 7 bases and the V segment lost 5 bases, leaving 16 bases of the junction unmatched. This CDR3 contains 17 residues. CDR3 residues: CASSQASGGAGDPTQYF. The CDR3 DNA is TGTGCCAGCAGTCAGGCGAGCGGGGGGGCCGGGGACCCGACCCAGTACTTC.

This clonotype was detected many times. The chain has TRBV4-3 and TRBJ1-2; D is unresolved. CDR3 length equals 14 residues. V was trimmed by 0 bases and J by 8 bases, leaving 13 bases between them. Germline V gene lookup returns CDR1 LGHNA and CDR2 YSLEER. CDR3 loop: CASSQEQLLNGYTF. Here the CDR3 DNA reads TGCGCCAGCAGCCAAGAACAGTTGCTAAACGGCTACACCTTC.

The CDR3 spells CASSEFWGYTF. The CDR3 DNA reads as TGTGCCAGCAGTGAATTCTGGGGCTACACCTTC. The chain joins TRBV25-1 to TRBJ1-2; D unresolved. The CDR3 runs to 11 residues. CDR1 is MGHDK, CDR2 SYGVNS, per germline. The V end was cut by 1 base, the J end by 8 bases, with 5 bases between.